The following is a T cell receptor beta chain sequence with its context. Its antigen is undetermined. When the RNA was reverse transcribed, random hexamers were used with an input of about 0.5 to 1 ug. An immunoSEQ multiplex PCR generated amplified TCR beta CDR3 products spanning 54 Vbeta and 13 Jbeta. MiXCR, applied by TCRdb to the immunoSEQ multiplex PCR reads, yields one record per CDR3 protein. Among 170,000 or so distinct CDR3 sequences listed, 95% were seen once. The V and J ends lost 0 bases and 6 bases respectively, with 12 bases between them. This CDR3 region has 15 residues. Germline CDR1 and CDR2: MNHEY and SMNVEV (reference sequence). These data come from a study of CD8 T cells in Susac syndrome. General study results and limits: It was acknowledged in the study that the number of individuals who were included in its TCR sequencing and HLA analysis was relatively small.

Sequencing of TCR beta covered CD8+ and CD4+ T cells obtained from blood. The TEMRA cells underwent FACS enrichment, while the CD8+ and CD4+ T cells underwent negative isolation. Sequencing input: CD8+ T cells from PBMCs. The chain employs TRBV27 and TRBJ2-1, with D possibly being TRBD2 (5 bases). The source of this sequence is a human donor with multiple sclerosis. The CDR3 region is CASSLSGEQFNEQFF. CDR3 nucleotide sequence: TGTGCCAGCAGTTTATCGGGAGAGCAATTCAATGAGCAGTTCTTC.